Listed below are T cell receptor beta chains from one sample, sequenced in a study of Graves' ophthalmopathy and Graves' hyperthyroidism. TCRdb recomputed calls from the multiplex PCR reads with MiXCR, one row per CDR3 protein. The profile shows around 400,000 distinct CDR3 sequences, about 16% of them singletons. Sequencing was done on a sample of peripheral blood. The receptors shown here come from a woman between 18 and 29 years old with Graves' ophthalmopathy. The CDR3 runs from the conserved cysteine through the conserved F or W. The order of the fields is J gene, V gene, D gene, clone size, CDR3 protein, CDR3 DNA. The D gene is left open where the match is weak. Clone size is stated in some rows and not others, as once, few, many or a class when expanded.

j_call: TRBJ2-2; v_call: TRBV7-3; d_call: -; clone_size: few; cdr3_aa: CASSFGGMDTGELFF; cdr3_nt: TGTGCCAGCAGCTTCGGCGGGATGGACACCGGGGAGCTGTTTTTT
j_call: TRBJ2-2; v_call: TRBV6-1; d_call: -; clone_size: many; cdr3_aa: CATEIITGTGELFF; cdr3_nt: TGTGCCACCGAGATAATAACAGGCACCGGGGAGCTGTTTTTT
j_call: TRBJ1-5; v_call: TRBV7-2; d_call: -; clone_size: many; cdr3_aa: CASSRDRSNQPQHF; cdr3_nt: TGTGCCAGCAGCCGGGACCGTAGCAATCAGCCCCAGCATTTT
j_call: TRBJ1-6; v_call: TRBV20-1; d_call: -; clone_size: -; cdr3_aa: CSASTGGSSYNSPLHF; cdr3_nt: TGCAGTGCTAGTACGGGGGGATCATCCTATAATTCACCCCTCCACTTT
j_call: TRBJ2-7; v_call: TRBV7-8; d_call: -; clone_size: many; cdr3_aa: CASSLGGLEQYF; cdr3_nt: TGTGCCAGCAGCTTAGGAGGGCTCGAGCAGTACTTC
j_call: TRBJ2-5; v_call: TRBV9; d_call: -; clone_size: -; cdr3_aa: CASSPGAGNQETQYF; cdr3_nt: TGTGCCAGCAGCCCCGGCGCGGGGAACCAAGAGACCCAGTACTTC
j_call: TRBJ2-2; v_call: TRBV12-3/TRBV12-4; d_call: -; clone_size: many; cdr3_aa: CASSLQNTGELFF; cdr3_nt: TGTGCCAGCAGTTTACAGAACACCGGGGAGCTGTTTTTT
j_call: TRBJ2-5; v_call: TRBV25-1; d_call: -; clone_size: many; cdr3_aa: CASSTADGGRETQYF; cdr3_nt: TGTGCCAGCAGTACGGCCGATGGGGGTCGAGAGACCCAGTACTTC
j_call: TRBJ2-5; v_call: TRBV12-3/TRBV12-4; d_call: -; clone_size: many; cdr3_aa: CASTSGKRETQYF; cdr3_nt: TGTGCCAGCACTTCTGGGAAGAGGGAGACCCAGTACTTC
j_call: TRBJ2-4; v_call: TRBV11-2; d_call: -; clone_size: few; cdr3_aa: CASSLDIMGLLKGNIQYF; cdr3_nt: TGTGCCAGCAGCTTAGATATCATGGGACTCCTCAAGGGAAACATTCAGTACTTC
j_call: TRBJ1-1; v_call: TRBV12-5; d_call: -; clone_size: -; cdr3_aa: CASGLGGLVNTEAFF; cdr3_nt: TGTGCTAGTGGTTTGGGGGGACTGGTGAACACTGAAGCTTTCTTT
j_call: TRBJ2-7; v_call: TRBV27; d_call: -; clone_size: many; cdr3_aa: CASSSGSGRYEQYF; cdr3_nt: TGTGCCAGCTCTTCCGGGAGTGGTCGGTACGAGCAGTACTTC
j_call: TRBJ2-2; v_call: TRBV14; d_call: -; clone_size: many; cdr3_aa: CASSPYPREPTGELFF; cdr3_nt: TGTGCCAGCAGCCCCTACCCCAGGGAACCCACCGGGGAGCTGTTTTTT
j_call: TRBJ2-7; v_call: TRBV9; d_call: -; clone_size: many; cdr3_aa: CASSVGGGSVYEQYF; cdr3_nt: TGTGCCAGCAGCGTAGGTGGTGGGAGTGTGTACGAGCAGTACTTC
j_call: TRBJ1-2; v_call: TRBV7-9; d_call: -; clone_size: -; cdr3_aa: CASTTGDSNYGYTF; cdr3_nt: TGTGCCAGCACCACCGGAGACAGCAACTATGGCTACACCTTC
j_call: TRBJ2-2; v_call: TRBV2; d_call: TRBD2; clone_size: -; cdr3_aa: CASRRTSGGAPGELFF; cdr3_nt: TGTGCCAGCAGAAGAACTAGCGGGGGGGCCCCCGGGGAGCTGTTTTTT
j_call: TRBJ2-7; v_call: TRBV28; d_call: -; clone_size: many; cdr3_aa: CASNRDTFSYEQYF; cdr3_nt: TGTGCCAGCAACCGGGACACTTTCTCCTACGAGCAGTACTTC
j_call: TRBJ1-2; v_call: TRBV10-3; d_call: TRBD1; clone_size: many; cdr3_aa: CAISDPRGTGGYTF; cdr3_nt: TGTGCCATCAGTGACCCCAGGGGGACGGGTGGCTACACCTTC
j_call: TRBJ1-1; v_call: TRBV15; d_call: -; clone_size: -; cdr3_aa: CATSRDRGSTEAFF; cdr3_nt: TGTGCCACCAGCAGAGATCGCGGCAGCACTGAAGCTTTCTTT
j_call: TRBJ1-2; v_call: TRBV11-2; d_call: -; clone_size: many; cdr3_aa: CASSSITAYSTF; cdr3_nt: TGTGCCAGCAGCAGTATCACTGCGTACAGCACCTTC
j_call: TRBJ1-5; v_call: TRBV12-3/TRBV12-4; d_call: -; clone_size: many; cdr3_aa: CASSPTLAGVGQPQHF; cdr3_nt: TGTGCCAGCAGCCCTACTTTAGCAGGGGTTGGACAGCCCCAGCATTTT
j_call: TRBJ1-1; v_call: TRBV7-8; d_call: -; clone_size: few; cdr3_aa: CASSLGGSANTEAFF; cdr3_nt: TGTGCCAGCAGCTTAGGGGGCAGTGCGAACACTGAAGCTTTCTTT
j_call: TRBJ2-2; v_call: TRBV7-9; d_call: -; clone_size: many; cdr3_aa: CASSSRSLNTGELFF; cdr3_nt: TGTGCCAGCAGCTCCAGGTCTTTGAACACCGGGGAGCTGTTTTTT
j_call: TRBJ1-1; v_call: TRBV6-2/TRBV6-3; d_call: -; clone_size: many; cdr3_aa: CASSLRGPEAFF; cdr3_nt: TGTGCCAGCAGCCTCAGGGGTCCTGAAGCTTTCTTT
j_call: TRBJ2-2; v_call: TRBV12-3/TRBV12-4; d_call: TRBD1; clone_size: many; cdr3_aa: CASYGTDNTGELFF; cdr3_nt: TGTGCCAGCTATGGGACAGATAACACCGGGGAGCTGTTTTTT
j_call: TRBJ2-5; v_call: TRBV28; d_call: TRBD1; clone_size: many; cdr3_aa: CASSRTGWVRQETQYF; cdr3_nt: TGTGCCAGCAGTAGGACAGGGTGGGTGAGGCAAGAGACCCAGTACTTC
j_call: TRBJ1-1; v_call: TRBV9; d_call: -; clone_size: many; cdr3_aa: CASSARDNTEAFF; cdr3_nt: TGTGCCAGCAGCGCCCGGGACAACACTGAAGCTTTCTTT
j_call: TRBJ2-7; v_call: TRBV11-2; d_call: TRBD2; clone_size: many; cdr3_aa: CASSLVASGSYYEQYF; cdr3_nt: TGTGCCAGCAGCTTAGTGGCTAGCGGGAGCTACTACGAGCAGTACTTC